These 27 T cell receptor beta chains came from one sample sequenced in a study of shared clonotypes between healthy human individuals. The table came from immunoSEQ multiplex PCR; TCRdb's copy has only in-frame clones and leaves some out. Seen here are some 2.4 million clones, 80% to 95% observed once, and the top ten hold about 0.34%. The sequencing sample was made of naive CD4+ T cells from PBMCs. Subset specified: CD45RA+ positively selected. Receptors were obtained from a man aged 18 to 30 in good health. Some clones in this sample may be carry-over from other donors' samples.

This rearrangement joins TRBV4-1 to TRBJ2-3; a weak D match, TRBD2 (6 bases). The CDR3 is 16 residues long. Germline CDR1 and CDR2: MGHRA and YSYEKL. V lost 0 bases and J 2 bases, leaving 12 bases between the germline ends. The CDR3 nucleotides are TGCGCCAGCAGCCAAGATAAATGGGGACTCACAGATACGCAGTATTTT. As protein: CASSQDKWGLTDTQYF.

The table lists this clone with a few counts. The sample carries other DNA sequences with the same CDR3. The chain is built from TRBV9 and TRBJ1-1; 8 bases line up with TRBD1. Losses at the gene ends were 2 bases for V and 0 bases for J; bases not matched to a gene: 3. Germline values: CDR1 SGDLS, CDR2 YYNGEE. The CDR3 extends over 15 amino acids. For the CDR3, the DNA is TGTGCCAGCAGCGTCACAGGGGGGATGAACACTGAAGCTTTCTTT. Translated: CASSVTGGMNTEAFF.

The V gene is TRBV28, the J gene TRBJ2-1; D possibly corresponds to TRBD1 (7 bases). Germline CDR1 is MDHEN and CDR2 is SYDVKM. Trimming removed 2 bases from V and 3 bases from J, with 20 bases in between. This CDR3 has 18 residues. For the CDR3, the DNA is TGTGCCAGCAGTTTAGGGAGGTGGGAAGGGGGCAACTACAATGAGCAGTTCTTC. It specifies CASSLGRWEGGNYNEQFF.

The chain carries TRBV7-6 and TRBJ2-3; TRBD2 agrees at 10 bases. With 0 bases clipped from V and 0 bases from J, the junction kept 3 bases outside the gene matches. Germline V gene data show CDR1 as SGHVS and CDR2 as FNYEAQ. CDR3 size: 17 residues. CDR3 in amino acids: CASSLARAGGSTDTQYF. The CDR3 nucleotides read TGTGCCAGCAGCTTAGCCCGAGCGGGAGGGAGCACAGATACGCAGTATTTT.

J is TRBJ1-2 and V is TRBV25-1; 8 positions match TRBD1. Germline CDR1 reads MGHDK; CDR2 reads SYGVNS. The CDR3 loop spans 15 amino acids. V trimming: 6 bases; J trimming: 4 bases; junction bases outside the gene matches: 10. CDR3 in DNA: TGTGCCAGCAGCGACTCAGGGGGCGCATCCTATGGCTACACCTTC. It specifies CASSDSGGASYGYTF.

The rearrangement uses TRBV6-1 and TRBJ2-7; maybe TRBD2 (7 bases). Germline V gene sequence: CDR1 MNHNS, CDR2 SASEGT. The CDR3 runs to 16 residues. V was shortened by 2 bases and J by 4 bases, with 18 bases between the two germline ends. The CDR3: CASSESSGGRVYEQYF. CDR3 nucleotides: TGTGCCAGCAGTGAATCCTCGGGGGGCAGGGTGTACGAGCAGTACTTC.

This clone was counted a single time. The genes are TRBV2 and TRBJ2-4, with 10 positions matching TRBD1. CDR1 SNHLY and CDR2 FYNNEI come from the germline V gene. The junction had 5 bases not matched to a gene; V was cut back by 5 bases and J by 7 bases. This CDR3 spans 14 amino acids. The CDR3 loop is CASSRQGARNIQYF. CDR3 in DNA: TGTGCCAGCAGTCGACAGGGGGCGAGGAACATTCAGTACTTC. Based on the CDR3 plus reference TRBV2 and TRBJ2-4, the full variable domain is EPEVTQTPSHQVTQMGQEVILRCVPISNHLYFYWYRQILGQKVEFLVSFYNNEISEKSEIFDDQFSVERPDGSNFTLKIRSTKLEDSAMYFCASSRQGARNIQYFGAGTRLSVL.

Only one count was recorded for this clone. V and J are TRBV19 and TRBJ1-2; D may be TRBD1 (6 bases). The CDR3 spans 14 residues. Trimming took 5 bases from V and 8 from J, leaving 18 bases between them. In germline, CDR1 is LNHDA, CDR2 SQIVND (reference sequence). The CDR3 region is CASSPRGRGYGYTF. The CDR3 coding sequence is TGTGCCAGTAGTCCCCGGGGCAGGGGATACGGCTACACCTTC.

The DNA of the CDR3 is TGTGCCAGCAGCTTTCTCGGCGGGAGCACAGATACGCAGTATTTT. This encodes CASSFLGGSTDTQYF. The rearrangement joins TRBV5-5 to TRBJ2-3, with a tentative D call TRBD2 (5 bases). The CDR3 spans 15 residues. V was pared by 2 bases and J by 0 bases, with 10 bases between. In germline, CDR1 is SGHKS, CDR2 YYEKEE (reference sequence).

The chain links TRBV28 to TRBJ1-6, with TRBD1 identical over 8 bases. The length of the CDR3 is 16 residues. V was pared by 6 bases and J by 3 bases, with 7 bases of the junction left unmatched. Germline-derived CDR1 and CDR2 are MDHEN and SYDVKM. The CDR3 bases are TGTGCCAGCAGCCTCCGGACAGGGAGCTATAATTCACCCCTCCACTTT. Its translation is CASSLRTGSYNSPLHF. The variable domain in full, completed from reference TRBV28 and TRBJ1-6, reads DVKVTQSSRYLVKRTGEKVFLECVQDMDHENMFWYRQDPGLGLRLIYFSYDVKMKEKGDIPEGYSVSREKKERFSLILESASTNQTSMYLCASSLRTGSYNSPLHFGNGTRLTVT.

The chain employs TRBV6-6 and TRBJ2-1; D perhaps matches TRBD1 (6 bases). CDR3 length: 16 residues. Trimming shortened V by 6 bases and J by 0 bases, and 15 bases separated the two germline ends. Germline V CDR1 and CDR2: MNHNY, SVGAGI (reference sequence). The CDR3 loop reads CASRTLQGPSYNEQFF. CDR3 nucleotide sequence: TGTGCCAGCAGGACACTCCAGGGGCCCTCCTACAATGAGCAGTTCTTC.

The V and J genes are TRBV4-3 and TRBJ2-1; 9 bases match TRBD2. Looked up from germline, CDR1 is LGHNA and CDR2 is YSLEER. The CDR3 loop spans 19 amino acids. Germline trimming cut 2 bases from V and 0 bases from J; bases unmatched to any gene: 11. CDR3 bases: TGCGCCAGCAGCCAACTTAGCGGGAGCGCCATGAGCTCCTACAATGAGCAGTTCTTC. It specifies CASSQLSGSAMSSYNEQFF.

As to this clone: The sample contains more than one DNA sequence encoding this CDR3. This sequence joins TRBV7-2 and TRBJ2-1; D may correspond to TRBD1 or TRBD2 (5 bases each). Germline V CDR1 and CDR2: SGHTA, FQGNSA. This CDR3 contains 15 residues. V lost 1 base to trimming and J lost 1 base, with 8 bases between them. CDR3 sequence reads: CASSLVWGSYNEQFF. In DNA form, the CDR3 reads TGTGCCAGCAGCTTAGTTTGGGGGTCCTACAATGAGCAGTTCTTC. Drawing the rest from reference TRBV7-2 and TRBJ2-1, the complete variable domain is GAGVSQSPSNKVTEKGKDVELRCDPISGHTALYWYRQSLGQGLEFLIYFQGNSAPDKSGLPSDRFSAERTGGSVSTLTIQRTQQEDSAVYLCASSLVWGSYNEQFFGPGTRLTVL.

The chain combines TRBV5-4 with TRBJ2-2; 11 bases align to TRBD1. Germline CDR1 and CDR2: SGHNT and YYREEE (reference sequence). The CDR3 spans 15 residues. Trimming cost V 4 bases and J 7 bases; bases outside gene matches: 6. The chain's CDR3 is CASSKDRGQGGELFF. The CDR3 region has the DNA TGTGCCAGCAGCAAGGACAGGGGGCAGGGCGGGGAGCTGTTTTTT.

For this clone: Other DNA sequences in this sample translate to the same CDR3. CDR3 loop: CASSLVLSSYNEQFF. As DNA, the CDR3 is TGCGCCAGCAGCTTGGTTCTGAGCTCCTACAATGAGCAGTTCTTC. The chain couples TRBV5-1 to TRBJ2-1, with no clear D. With 0 bases removed from V and 0 bases from J, the gap between germline ends came to 7 bases. The CDR3 sequence is 15 residues long. Germline CDR1 and CDR2: SGHRS and YFSETQ.

Points on this clone: The same CDR3 is also encoded by other DNA sequences in this sample. The rearrangement links TRBV6-1 to TRBJ2-7; D is possibly TRBD1 (5 bases). V dropped 9 bases and J dropped 3 bases, with 9 bases sitting between them. Per germline, CDR1 MNHNS and CDR2 SASEGT. CDR3 length equals 11 residues. The CDR3 sequence: CASSTGYEQYF. CDR3 sequence (DNA): TGTGCCAGTAGTACAGGCTACGAGCAGTACTTC.

The chain links TRBV25-1 to TRBJ2-5; D is possibly TRBD2 (5 bases). CDR1 and CDR2 from the germline V gene are MGHDK and SYGVNS. Between the trimmed V and J ends, which lost 7 bases and 1 base, there was a span of 13 bases. CDR3 size: 14 residues. CDR3 loop: CASTRPGSQETQYF. The CDR3 DNA follows: TGTGCCAGCACACGTCCGGGAAGCCAAGAGACCCAGTACTTC.

This rearrangement joins TRBV6-5 to TRBJ2-7; weak D call: TRBD1 (5 bases). Germline values: CDR1 MNHEY, CDR2 SVGAGI. V lost 4 bases and J lost 7, with 17 bases in between. This CDR3 is 14 amino acids long. CDR3 sequence reads: CASSSGNLLREQYF. The CDR3 region has the DNA TGTGCCAGCAGTTCAGGGAACCTCCTACGGGAGCAGTACTTC.

This sequence joins TRBV7-9 and TRBJ2-5, with TRBD2 matching over 8 bases. The trim removed 10 bases at V and 6 bases at J, leaving 13 bases unmatched. Germline V lookup: CDR1 SEHNR, CDR2 FQNEAQ (reference sequence). The CDR3 spans 14 residues. The CDR3 DNA is TGTGCCACCCAATCGGGGCGGGAGGCCCAGACCCAGTACTTC. Translation gives CATQSGREAQTQYF.

DNA of the CDR3: TGTGCCAGCAGCTTTGGGGGGGACGGAACTAACTATGGCTACACCTTC. Residues: CASSFGGDGTNYGYTF. The V gene is TRBV5-4, the J gene TRBJ1-2, with D possibly being TRBD1 (5 bases). CDR1 and CDR2 (germline): SGHNT, YYREEE (reference sequence). The CDR3 length is 16 residues. Trimming pared 2 bases from V and 0 bases from J, leaving 14 bases between.

The chain has TRBV5-1 and TRBJ2-1, with D uncertain. V dropped 6 bases and J dropped 5 bases, with 21 bases sitting between them. The CDR3 totals 16 residues. Looked up from germline, CDR1 is SGHRS and CDR2 is YFSETQ. The CDR3 spells CASNPIGRGVNNEQFF. In DNA, the CDR3 is TGCGCCAGCAATCCGATCGGGCGCGGAGTAAACAATGAGCAGTTCTTC.

This clone is a singleton in its sample. The chain links TRBV18 to TRBJ2-2; D unclear. The length of the CDR3 is 11 residues. Deletions cut 5 bases from V and 5 bases from J, with 3 bases between. Germline V gene lookup returns CDR1 KGHSH and CDR2 LQKENI. CDR3 DNA sequence: TGTGCCAGCTCAGGGACCGGGGAGCTGTTTTTT. The encoded protein is CASSGTGELFF.

The chain is built from TRBV4-1 and TRBJ1-4; D not certain. V lost 0 bases and J 7 bases, leaving 15 bases between the germline ends. Germline assignment: CDR1 MGHRA and CDR2 YSYEKL. CDR3 length: 16 residues. The DNA for the CDR3 is TGCGCCAGCAGCCAAGAGCGTGGCCTCGGGGTTGAAAAACTGTTTTTT. This translates into CASSQERGLGVEKLFF.

The chain is built from TRBV5-1 and TRBJ1-2; possibly TRBD1 for D (5 bases). CDR1 is SGHRS and CDR2 is YFSETQ in the germline V gene. This CDR3 region has 14 residues. Trimming left V 4 bases short and J 8 bases short, with 18 bases between. Written as DNA, the CDR3 is TGCGCCAGCAGCCCCTCGCGGGGGGTGGAAGGCTACACCTTC. Protein sequence: CASSPSRGVEGYTF. Filled out from reference TRBV5-1 and TRBJ1-2, the complete variable domain reads KAGVTQTPRYLIKTRGQQVTLSCSPISGHRSVSWYQQTPGQGLQFLFEYFSETQRNKGNFPGRFSGRQFSNSRSEMNVSTLELGDSALYLCASSPSRGVEGYTFGSGTRLTVV.

About this clone itself: This CDR3 is also generated by other DNA sequences in the sample. The chain carries TRBV4-1 and TRBJ2-5, with TRBD2 matching over 9 bases. V was pared by 4 bases and J by 2 bases, with 5 bases of the junction left unmatched. The CDR3 is 15 residues long. Germline V gene lookup returns CDR1 MGHRA and CDR2 YSYEKL. CDR3 sequence: CASSRLTSGQETQYF. CDR3 sequence (DNA): TGCGCCAGCAGCCGTCTGACTAGCGGACAAGAGACCCAGTACTTC.

The V call is TRBV6-1, the J call TRBJ1-4, with 7 bases lining up with TRBD1. V shed 6 bases and J 0 bases; nucleotides not matched to a gene: 4. The length of the CDR3 is 15 residues. Germline V gene lookup returns CDR1 MNHNS and CDR2 SASEGT. CDR3 nucleotides: TGTGCCAGCAGGCAGGGGGGTACAACTAATGAAAAACTGTTTTTT. Encoded protein: CASRQGGTTNEKLFF.

This clone appeared once. The V gene is TRBV5-1, the J gene TRBJ2-1; D is unresolved. The CDR3 is made up of 15 amino acids. The germline V and J ends were trimmed by 1 base and 2 bases, with 10 bases remaining between them. The germline V gene has CDR1 SGHRS and CDR2 YFSETQ. Here the CDR3 DNA reads TGCGCCAGCAGCTTGATGGCGGTTACCTACAATGAGCAGTTCTTC. It specifies CASSLMAVTYNEQFF.